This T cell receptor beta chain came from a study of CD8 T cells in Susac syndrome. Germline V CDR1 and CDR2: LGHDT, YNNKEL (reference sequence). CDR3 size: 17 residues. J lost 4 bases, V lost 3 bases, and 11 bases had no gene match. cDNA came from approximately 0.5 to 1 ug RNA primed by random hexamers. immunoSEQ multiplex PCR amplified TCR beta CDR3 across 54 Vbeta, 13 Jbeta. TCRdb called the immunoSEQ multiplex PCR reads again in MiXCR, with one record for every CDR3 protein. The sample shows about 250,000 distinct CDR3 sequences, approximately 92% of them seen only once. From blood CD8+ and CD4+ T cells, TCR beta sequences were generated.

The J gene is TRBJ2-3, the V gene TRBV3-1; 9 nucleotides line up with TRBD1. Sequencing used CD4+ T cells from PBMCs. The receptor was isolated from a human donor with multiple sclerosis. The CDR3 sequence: CASSQVPGQGLSDTQYF. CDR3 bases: TGTGCCAGCAGCCAGGTACCGGGACAGGGTCTCTCAGATACGCAGTATTTT.